These 19 T cell receptor beta chains were all obtained from the same sample, sequenced in a study of CD8 T cells in Susac syndrome. Reverse transcription of 0.5 to 1 ug RNA was carried out with random hexamers. In TCRdb, the immunoSEQ multiplex PCR reads were re-called with MiXCR into one record per CDR3 protein. Of under 200,000 distinct CDR3 sequences in the sample, about 96% were seen once. The sequencing sample was made of CD4+ T cells from PBMCs. Source of these receptors: a human donor with Susac syndrome.

The chain combines TRBV29-1 with TRBJ2-5; TRBD1 matches at 10 bases. The J segment lost 1 base and the V segment lost 7 bases, leaving 3 bases of the junction unmatched. CDR3 length: 13 amino acids. CDR1 and CDR2 from the germline V gene are SQVTM and ANQGSEA. CDR3 DNA sequence: TGCAGCGGGAGGACAGGGGGCCAAGAGACCCAGTACTTC. Its protein is CSGRTGGQETQYF.

This clonotype has a single count. The V call is TRBV2, the J call TRBJ2-1; D is possibly TRBD2 (6 bases). V lost 6 bases, J lost 5 bases, and 14 bases lay in between. Germline CDR1 is SNHLY and CDR2 is FYNNEI. The CDR3 totals 14 residues. The CDR3, as DNA: TGTGCCAGCAGCCGGACACGGGAGAACAATGAGCAGTTCTTC. This codes for CASSRTRENNEQFF.

J is TRBJ1-1 and V is TRBV25-1; TRBD1 might be the D (5 bases). The CDR3 has 12 residues. CDR1 is MGHDK and CDR2 is SYGVNS in the germline V gene. V was pared by 6 bases and J by 2 bases, with 7 bases between. This CDR3 is CASRRGNTEAFF. CDR3 nucleotide sequence: TGTGCCAGCAGAAGGGGTAACACTGAAGCTTTCTTT.

The chain carries TRBV3-1 and TRBJ1-6; no definite D call. This CDR3 is 14 amino acids long. Trimming took 4 bases from V and 7 from J, leaving 11 bases between them. The germline V gene encodes CDR1 LGHDT and CDR2 YNNKEL (reference sequence). This CDR3 reads CASSLNGWNSPLHF. CDR3 nucleotide sequence: TGTGCCAGCAGCCTGAACGGGTGGAATTCACCCCTCCACTTT.

The rearrangement uses TRBV12-3 or TRBV12-4 and TRBJ1-2; D ambiguous. V was clipped by 3 bases and J by 5 bases, with 10 bases between them. This CDR3 is 13 amino acids long. CDR3 DNA: TGTGCCAGCAGTTTCGGTCAGACTTATGGCTACACCTTC. Its translation is CASSFGQTYGYTF.

The chain employs TRBV28 and TRBJ2-7, with D tentatively TRBD1 (5 bases). Germline V CDR1 and CDR2: MDHEN, SYDVKM. CDR3 size: 15 residues. The ends were cut back, 7 bases at V and 5 bases at J, with 21 bases in the middle. CDR3 coding DNA: TGTGCCAGCAAGAGTGGAGCAGGGAACCTCCACGAGCAGTACTTC. Translated: CASKSGAGNLHEQYF.

The chain combines TRBV19 with TRBJ2-5; 11 nucleotides align to TRBD2. CDR1 and CDR2 from the germline V gene are LNHDA and SQIVND (reference sequence). V was pared by 10 bases and J by 3 bases, with 16 bases of the junction left unmatched. The CDR3 is 17 residues long. The CDR3 nucleotides read TGTGCCACCACCGGGGGGGGTCCGGGACTAGCGGAAGAGACCCAGTACTTC. Amino acid sequence: CATTGGGPGLAEETQYF.

V gene TRBV30 combines with J gene TRBJ1-2; no firm D call. The CDR3 is made up of 14 amino acids. Germline lookup yields CDR1 GTSNPN and CDR2 SVGIG (reference sequence). The germline V and J ends were trimmed by 0 bases and 3 bases, with 11 bases remaining between them. For the CDR3, the DNA is TGTGCCTGGAGTGTAGGTGTGGCTGACTATGGCTACACCTTC. Residues: CAWSVGVADYGYTF.

The J gene is TRBJ2-2, the V gene TRBV9, with 10 positions matching TRBD2. V trimming: 0 bases; J trimming: 3 bases; junction bases outside the gene matches: 8. The CDR3 is 18 residues long. Germline CDR1 and CDR2: SGDLS and YYNGEE. CDR3 sequence reads: CASSVVPQLAGYTGELFF. The CDR3 DNA sequence: TGTGCCAGCAGCGTAGTTCCCCAACTAGCGGGGTACACCGGGGAGCTGTTTTTT.

The table lists this clonotype with a count of one. The chain links TRBV25-1 to TRBJ1-5; maybe TRBD1 (5 bases). The CDR3 has 20 residues. V lost 3 bases and J lost 4, with 28 bases in between. Germline CDR1 reads MGHDK; CDR2 reads SYGVNS. The CDR3 DNA sequence: TGTGCCAGCAGTGATTTGATGTTGGAGCCAGGGTCTTCTCAGAATCAGCCCCAGCATTTT. Translating gives CASSDLMLEPGSSQNQPQHF.

This chain uses TRBV5-4 with TRBJ1-1, with D hard to call. Germline V gene data show CDR1 as SGHNT and CDR2 as YYREEE (reference sequence). V was clipped by 2 bases and J by 4 bases, with 9 bases between them. This CDR3 spans 13 amino acids. The CDR3 nucleotides are TGTGCCAGCAGCTTTGGGGTGATCACTGAAGCTTTCTTT. Residues: CASSFGVITEAFF. The full variable domain, its missing parts supplied by reference TRBV5-4 and TRBJ1-1, is ETGVTQSPTHLIKTRGQQVTLRCSSQSGHNTVSWYQQALGQGPQFIFQYYREEENGRGNFPPRFSGLQFPNYSSELNVNALELDDSALYLCASSFGVITEAFFGQGTRLTVV.

The chain couples TRBV7-8 to TRBJ2-7, with 7 bases that match TRBD2. Trimming took 5 bases from V and 3 from J; bases not matched to a gene: 10. Germline values: CDR1 SGHVS, CDR2 FQNEAQ. This CDR3 comprises 15 residues. The CDR3 reads CASSGNLASGYEQYF. The CDR3 nucleotides read TGTGCCAGCAGCGGGAATCTAGCTAGCGGCTACGAGCAGTACTTC.

This clonotype appeared a single time. V is TRBV6-2 or TRBV6-3 and J is TRBJ1-5; D remains ambiguous. The CDR3 loop spans 11 amino acids. Trimming took off 6 bases at V and 9 bases at J, with 9 bases between the two ends. Germline loops: CDR1 MNHEY, CDR2 SVGEGT. Here the CDR3 DNA reads TGTGCCAGCAGCACCGGGCCGCCCCAGCATTTT. Protein sequence: CASSTGPPQHF.

The V and J genes are TRBV20-1 and TRBJ2-1, with D tentatively TRBD1 (6 bases). Trimming pared 4 bases from V and 4 bases from J, leaving 8 bases between. The CDR3 has 12 residues. Germline V gene data show CDR1 as DFQATT and CDR2 as SNEGSKA (reference sequence). CDR3 sequence reads: CSAIGQYNEQFF. CDR3 nucleotides: TGCAGTGCTATCGGACAGTACAATGAGCAGTTCTTC.

This sequence joins TRBV24-1 and TRBJ2-1; D possibly corresponds to TRBD1 (5 bases). Trimming removed 1 base at V and 8 bases at J, with 17 bases between. Germline V gene sequence: CDR1 KGHDR, CDR2 SFDVKD. This CDR3 has 16 amino acids. CDR3 DNA sequence: TGTGCCACCAGTGATTTTCTCCGGGTAGGGGTGGATGAGCAGTTCTTC. Amino acids: CATSDFLRVGVDEQFF.

The genes are TRBV20-1 and TRBJ2-7; the D is unclear. The CDR3 consists of 12 residues. Germline values: CDR1 DFQATT, CDR2 SNEGSKA (reference sequence). Trimming shortened V by 1 base and J by 1 base, and 5 bases separated the two germline ends. This chain's CDR3 is CSARALSYEQYF. CDR3 bases: TGCAGTGCTAGAGCCCTTTCCTACGAGCAGTACTTC.

CDR3 loop: CATSDYTGTQSYNEQFF. The CDR3 region has the DNA TGTGCCACCAGTGACTATACTGGGACCCAGTCCTACAATGAGCAGTTCTTC. The rearrangement joins TRBV24-1 to TRBJ2-1, with D perhaps being TRBD1 or TRBD2 (5 bases each). Germline CDR1 and CDR2: KGHDR and SFDVKD. The CDR3 is 17 amino acids. Between the trimmed V and J ends, which lost 4 bases and 1 base, there was a span of 16 bases.

This chain joins TRBV12-3 or TRBV12-4 and TRBJ1-1; D not certain. The CDR3 spans 15 residues. The V gene lost 3 bases and the J gene lost 1 base, with 12 bases spanning the gap. CDR3 coding DNA: TGTGCCAGCAGTTTCCCTAAGGGCAGGAACACTGAAGCTTTCTTT. This gives the protein CASSFPKGRNTEAFF.

V usage is TRBV5-6 and J usage is TRBJ2-1, with D unresolved. Germline V gene sequence: CDR1 SGHDT, CDR2 YYEEEE. The V and J ends lost 5 bases and 8 bases respectively, with 14 bases between them. The CDR3 is 13 amino acids. The CDR3 region is CASSHASGDEQFF. The CDR3 coding sequence is TGTGCCAGCAGTCATGCAAGTGGAGATGAGCAGTTCTTC. Based on the CDR3 plus reference TRBV5-6 and TRBJ2-1, the full variable domain is DAGVTQSPTHLIKTRGQQVTLRCSPKSGHDTVSWYQQALGQGPQFIFQYYEEEERQRGNFPDRFSGHQFPNYSSELNVNALLLGDSALYLCASSHASGDEQFFGPGTRLTVL.